This T cell receptor (beta chain) was sequenced for a study of control samples from healthy donors and cancer patients. Germline loops: CDR1 LNHDA, CDR2 SQIVND (reference sequence). Trimming stripped 1 base from V and 6 bases from J, with 10 bases between. There are 14 residues in the CDR3. Some clones are missing from TCRdb's copy, which holds only in-frame ones; the method was immunoSEQ multiplex PCR. The sample has about 200,000 clones; about nine tenths are singletons. Sequenced material: blood. The sequence came from a man aged 30 to 39 in good health. The chain is built from TRBV19 and TRBJ1-5; maybe TRBD1 (6 bases). CDR3 sequence: CASSIAGAGQPQHF. The CDR3 DNA sequence: TGTGCCAGTAGTATAGCGGGGGCAGGTCAGCCCCAGCATTTT. Full variable domain (rest looked up from reference TRBV19 and TRBJ1-5): DGGITQSPKYLFRKEGQNVTLSCEQNLNHDAMYWYRQDPGQGLRLIYYSQIVNDFQKGDIAEGYSVSREKKESFPLTVTSAQKNPTAFYLCASSIAGAGQPQHFGDGTRLSIL.